The rows below give T cell receptor beta chains drawn from one sample of a study of identifying expanded T cells in peripheral blood. TCRdb's copy holds only in-frame clones and misses some; the assay was immunoSEQ multiplex PCR. The data hold about 81,000 clones, with over 80% observed a single time. Material: blood. These receptors came from a person between 18 and 70 years old in good health. The CDR3 runs from the conserved cysteine through the conserved F or W. The D gene is left open where the match is weak. The size entry is marked missing in some rows and otherwise reads once, few, many or a size class.

>TRBV19|TRBD1|TRBJ2-7|NA
CASRKTGQGAFYEQYF
TGTGCCAGTAGGAAAACTGGACAGGGGGCCTTTTACGAGCAGTACTTC
>TRBV10-3|TRBD2|TRBJ2-3|NA
CAGKGLGSTDTQYF
TGTGCCGGGAAGGGACTAGGGAGCACAGATACGCAGTATTTT
>TRBV5-6|TRBD2|TRBJ2-2|NA
CASSVQLASGELFF
TGTGCCAGCAGCGTCCAACTAGCGTCCGGGGAGCTGTTTTTT
>TRBV19|NA|TRBJ2-1|few
CASSTWGAGEQFF
TGTGCCAGTAGTACGTGGGGGGCGGGTGAGCAGTTCTTC
>TRBV25-1|NA|TRBJ1-1|NA
CASSDPNTEAFF
TGTGCCAGCAGTGACCCAAACACTGAAGCTTTCTTT
>TRBV5-1|NA|TRBJ2-2|NA
CASSLEGGNTGELFF
TGCGCCAGCAGCTTGGAGGGGGGAAACACCGGGGAGCTGTTTTTT
>TRBV28|NA|TRBJ1-5|NA
CASSSSYSNQPQHF
TGTGCCAGCAGCAGCAGCTATAGCAATCAGCCCCAGCATTTT
>TRBV19|NA|TRBJ1-4|NA
CASKTEGEKLFF
TGTGCCAGTAAAACGGAGGGAGAAAAACTGTTTTTT
>TRBV9|NA|TRBJ2-1|once
CASSVVGRTNEQFF
TGTGCCAGCAGCGTGGTCGGGAGAACGAATGAGCAGTTCTTC
>TRBV4-3|NA|TRBJ2-7|NA
CASSQAPTDSYEQYF
TGCGCCAGCAGCCAAGCTCCGACGGATTCCTACGAGCAGTACTTC
>TRBV7-3|NA|TRBJ2-1|NA
CASSLRPSSSYNEQFF
TGTGCCAGCAGCTTAAGGCCGTCGAGCTCCTACAATGAGCAGTTCTTC
>TRBV7-8|TRBD1|TRBJ1-2|NA
CASSTRRDSNYGYTF
TGTGCCAGCAGCACACGGCGGGACAGTAACTATGGCTACACCTTC
>TRBV28|TRBD1|TRBJ1-1|NA
CASSSDRAGTEAFF
TGTGCCAGCAGTTCCGACAGGGCAGGTACTGAAGCTTTCTTT
>TRBV6-8|NA|TRBJ2-3|NA
CASTLRWQGTSCSTLDTQYF
TGTGCCAGCACCCTGCGGTGGCAGGGGACAAGCTGTAGCACCCTGGACACGCAGTATTTT
>TRBV5-1|NA|TRBJ2-7|NA
CASQRGGGYEQYF
TGCGCCAGCCAACGAGGAGGGGGGTACGAGCAGTACTTC